The T cell receptor (beta chain) under discussion was sequenced for a study of patients and donors after allogeneic stem cell transplantation (dated by TCRdb to the early 2020s). The library came from RT-PCR. Sequencing relied on a NextSeq 550. TCRdb trimmed public reads at Q25 via fastp, called clones via MiXCR and kept in-frame beta chains. Each CDR3 protein appears once, grouped with its most common genes and DNA. The sample table contains approximately 200,000 distinct CDR3 sequences; only one count was recorded for 14% of them. Jointly, the top ten make up around 10% of the sample. There are a few counts of this clonotype. Its antigen remains unidentified. Base qualities are not recorded, but no much larger clone differs from it by a single base. Sequenced material: blood, either unsorted or a sorted T cell fraction (not recorded which). This TCR came from a human donor who was either an allogeneic HSCT recipient or a stem cell or donor lymphocyte infusion donor (not recorded which). It is not recorded whose cells these are; they may come from a transplant donor.

The CDR3 here reads CASSYRGLGIRNEQFF. The DNA sequence is as follows: TGTGCCAGCAGTTACAGGGGCCTAGGGATCCGCAATGAGCAGTTCTTC. Recombination connected TRBV6-5 to TRBJ2-1, with TRBD1 tentatively as D gene (5 bases match). Deletion took 2 bases off V and 6 bases off J, with a span of 17 bases between the germline ends. From a lookup of the germline V gene, CDR1 and CDR2 are MNHEY and SVGAGI. Including the terminal cysteine and phenylalanine, the CDR3 comprises 16 residues. The sequence is cut down to CDR3 DNA, 48 bases in frame from base 1.